This TCR beta chain was obtained from a study of shared clonotypes between healthy human individuals. About the research overall: The people who gave samples were two women and a few men aged 18 to 49. Broader study findings: Rarefaction showed that sequencing of sorted subsets was incomplete (despite large depth). Naive CD4 clonotypes were shared across a handful of donors at around 5.4%.

Concerning this clone itself: As yet, its antigen is unknown.

V lost 3 bases and J lost 4, with 11 bases in between. CDR3 length equals 14 residues. Per germline, CDR1 SGDLS and CDR2 YYNGEE. Cells designated naive CD8 were CD45RO-negative and were positively selected for CCR7, with terminally differentiated effector memory CD45RA+ cells excluded. TCRdb's copy holds only in-frame clones and misses some; the assay was immunoSEQ multiplex PCR. Seen here are roughly 2,000,000 clones, about 95% observed once, and the top ten hold more than 0.9%. Sequences were obtained from naive CD8+ T cells sorted from blood. The chain is built from TRBV9 and TRBJ2-1; a possible D gene is TRBD1 (5 bases). The sequence was collected from a man aged 18 to 35 in good health. Here the CDR3 DNA reads TGTGCCAGCAGCGAGGGGATAAGGTACAATGAGCAGTTCTTC. It codes for CASSEGIRYNEQFF.